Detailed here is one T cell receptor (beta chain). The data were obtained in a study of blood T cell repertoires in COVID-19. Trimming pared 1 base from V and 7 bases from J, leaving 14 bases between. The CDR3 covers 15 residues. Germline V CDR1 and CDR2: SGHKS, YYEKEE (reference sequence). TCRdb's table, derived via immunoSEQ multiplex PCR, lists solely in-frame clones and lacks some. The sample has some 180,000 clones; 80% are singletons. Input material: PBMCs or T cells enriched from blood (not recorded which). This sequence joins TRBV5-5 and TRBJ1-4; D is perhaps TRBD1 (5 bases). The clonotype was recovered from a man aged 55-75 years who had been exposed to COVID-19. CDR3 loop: CASSLLPQGTEKLFF. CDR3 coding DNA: TGTGCCAGCAGCTTGCTTCCGCAGGGTACTGAAAAACTGTTTTTT.